The rows below give T cell receptor beta chains drawn from one sample of a study of PD-L1 blockade in urothelial cancer. Libraries were prepared by immunoSEQ multiplex PCR; TCRdb keeps only in-frame clonotypes and omits some of them. The repertoire consists of 55,000 to 70,000 clones, with about four fifths occurring once and the leading ten covering about 4.5%. The material sequenced was PBMCs, taken around atezolizumab (anti-PD-L1) treatment. Receptor source: a man between 65 and 85 years old with urothelial cancer. Each CDR3 is given with its conserved first and last residue. The D gene is left open where the match is weak. Only some rows state a clone size, as once, few, many or a class for expanded clones.

v_call: TRBV6-6
clone_size: -
d_call: TRBD2
j_call: TRBJ2-7
cdr3_nt: TGTGCCAGCAGCCAGCGGGAGCCCTACGAGCAGTACTTC
cdr3_aa: CASSQREPYEQYF

v_call: TRBV27
clone_size: -
d_call: -
j_call: TRBJ1-1
cdr3_nt: TGTGCCAGCAGTCCGACAGGACTGAACACTGAAGCTTTCTTT
cdr3_aa: CASSPTGLNTEAFF

v_call: TRBV2
clone_size: once
d_call: -
j_call: TRBJ1-1
cdr3_nt: TGTGCCAGCAGCCGGCCGACAAACACTGAAGCTTTCTTT
cdr3_aa: CASSRPTNTEAFF

v_call: TRBV10-3
clone_size: -
d_call: -
j_call: TRBJ2-2
cdr3_nt: TGTGCCATCGCGCCAGGGGCGAACACCGGGGAGCTGTTTTTT
cdr3_aa: CAIAPGANTGELFF

v_call: TRBV9
clone_size: -
d_call: TRBD2
j_call: TRBJ2-2
cdr3_nt: TGTGCCAGCAGCCTCCGGGGGGGAGGAAACACCGGGGAGCTGTTTTTT
cdr3_aa: CASSLRGGGNTGELFF

v_call: TRBV7-9
clone_size: -
d_call: -
j_call: TRBJ1-2
cdr3_nt: TGTGCCAGCAGCTTAGATCTTGACTATGGCTACACCTTC
cdr3_aa: CASSLDLDYGYTF

v_call: TRBV5-4
clone_size: -
d_call: -
j_call: TRBJ2-3
cdr3_nt: TGTGCCAGCAGCCGGGGGTTAGATACGCAGTATTTT
cdr3_aa: CASSRGLDTQYF

v_call: TRBV30
clone_size: -
d_call: TRBD2
j_call: TRBJ2-5
cdr3_nt: TGTGCCTGGGGAAAGGGACTAGCGGGCAACCAAGAGACCCAGTACTTC
cdr3_aa: CAWGKGLAGNQETQYF

v_call: TRBV7-9
clone_size: -
d_call: TRBD2
j_call: TRBJ2-7
cdr3_nt: TGTGCCAGCAGACCTAGCGGGAGGGCCTCCGAGCAGTACTTC
cdr3_aa: CASRPSGRASEQYF

v_call: TRBV13
clone_size: -
d_call: -
j_call: TRBJ1-4
cdr3_nt: TGTGCCAGCAGCCACGGGATGGACCCAACTAATGAAAAACTGTTTTTT
cdr3_aa: CASSHGMDPTNEKLFF

v_call: TRBV6-1
clone_size: -
d_call: -
j_call: TRBJ1-5
cdr3_nt: TGTGCCAGCAGTGAGTTACAGGGTTATAGCAATCAGCCCCAGCATTTT
cdr3_aa: CASSELQGYSNQPQHF

v_call: TRBV5-6
clone_size: once
d_call: -
j_call: TRBJ2-5
cdr3_nt: TGTGCCAGCAGCTTGGCCGGGGTGGGTGCGCAAGAGACCCAGTACTTC
cdr3_aa: CASSLAGVGAQETQYF

v_call: TRBV18
clone_size: -
d_call: TRBD2
j_call: TRBJ2-5
cdr3_nt: TGTGCCAGCTCACCCGGGACTAGCGTCCAAGAGACCCAGTACTTC
cdr3_aa: CASSPGTSVQETQYF

v_call: TRBV10-3
clone_size: -
d_call: -
j_call: TRBJ1-1
cdr3_nt: TGTGCCATCAGGGATGACAAACCTGAAGCTTTCTTT
cdr3_aa: CAIRDDKPEAFF

v_call: TRBV5-1
clone_size: few
d_call: TRBD1
j_call: TRBJ1-2
cdr3_nt: TGCGCCAGCAGCTCGGCACCGGGACAGGTTAACTATGGCTACACCTTC
cdr3_aa: CASSSAPGQVNYGYTF

v_call: TRBV5-1
clone_size: few
d_call: TRBD2
j_call: TRBJ2-3
cdr3_nt: TGCGCCAGCAGCTTGAACAAGCGGGAGTCAGATACGCAGTATTTT
cdr3_aa: CASSLNKRESDTQYF

v_call: TRBV7-6
clone_size: -
d_call: TRBD1
j_call: TRBJ1-3
cdr3_nt: TGTGCCAGCAGCTTCACGGACAGGGGTTACGGAAACACCATATATTTT
cdr3_aa: CASSFTDRGYGNTIYF

v_call: TRBV14
clone_size: -
d_call: -
j_call: TRBJ2-3
cdr3_nt: TGTGCCAGCAGCCAAGGGCCGGGACTGTTAGTTGGAACTAGCACAGATACGCAGTATTTT
cdr3_aa: CASSQGPGLLVGTSTDTQYF

v_call: TRBV5-6
clone_size: -
d_call: TRBD1
j_call: TRBJ2-7
cdr3_nt: TGTGCCAGCAGCTTGGAATTGGGACAGGTTAACTACGAGCAGTACTTC
cdr3_aa: CASSLELGQVNYEQYF

v_call: TRBV4-1
clone_size: -
d_call: TRBD2
j_call: TRBJ2-1
cdr3_nt: TGCGCCAGCAGTCCAAGGTTCAGCGGGAGCTACAATGAGCAGTTCTTC
cdr3_aa: CASSPRFSGSYNEQFF

v_call: TRBV7-3
clone_size: -
d_call: TRBD1
j_call: TRBJ1-1
cdr3_nt: TGTGCCAGCAGCCCGGGACAGGAGAACACTGAAGCTTTCTTT
cdr3_aa: CASSPGQENTEAFF

v_call: TRBV27
clone_size: -
d_call: TRBD2
j_call: TRBJ2-1
cdr3_nt: TGTGCCAGCAGTTTACACCGGACTAGCTATTACGAGTTCTTC
cdr3_aa: CASSLHRTSYYEFF

v_call: TRBV4-2
clone_size: -
d_call: TRBD2
j_call: TRBJ2-1
cdr3_nt: TGTGCCAGCAAAGCGGGAGGAGTGAATGAGCAGTTCTTC
cdr3_aa: CASKAGGVNEQFF

v_call: TRBV5-1
clone_size: -
d_call: TRBD1
j_call: TRBJ1-3
cdr3_nt: TGCGCCAGCAGGACTGGGACAGCCTCTGGAAACACCATATATTTT
cdr3_aa: CASRTGTASGNTIYF

v_call: TRBV2
clone_size: -
d_call: -
j_call: TRBJ1-5
cdr3_nt: TGTGCCAGCAGTGAAGCAGTAGGCAGGACAAGCAATCAGCCCCAGCATTTT
cdr3_aa: CASSEAVGRTSNQPQHF

v_call: TRBV29-1
clone_size: -
d_call: -
j_call: TRBJ2-3
cdr3_nt: TGCAGCGTTGAAGGGCCTAGAAGAGATACGCAGTATTTT
cdr3_aa: CSVEGPRRDTQYF

v_call: TRBV2
clone_size: -
d_call: TRBD1
j_call: TRBJ1-4
cdr3_nt: TGTGCCAGCAGTGGGACAGGGGGTACTAATGAAAAACTGTTTTTT
cdr3_aa: CASSGTGGTNEKLFF

v_call: TRBV5-6
clone_size: -
d_call: -
j_call: TRBJ1-1
cdr3_nt: TGTGCCAGCATGAACAGAGGGGTCCGACAGGTGATCCGAGCTGAAGCTTTCTTT
cdr3_aa: CASMNRGVRQVIRAEAFF

v_call: TRBV11-3
clone_size: -
d_call: -
j_call: TRBJ2-3
cdr3_nt: TGTGCCAGCAGCTTAGATCGGTGGGATACGCAGTATTTT
cdr3_aa: CASSLDRWDTQYF

v_call: TRBV9
clone_size: -
d_call: -
j_call: TRBJ2-3
cdr3_nt: TGTGCCAGCAGCGTAGTCCCAAGCAGCGGGTCCACAGATACGCAGTATTTT
cdr3_aa: CASSVVPSSGSTDTQYF

v_call: TRBV19
clone_size: few
d_call: -
j_call: TRBJ2-2
cdr3_nt: TGTGCCATTCGAGCAGGGTCGAACACCGGGGAGCTGTTTTTT
cdr3_aa: CAIRAGSNTGELFF

v_call: TRBV14
clone_size: many
d_call: -
j_call: TRBJ2-7
cdr3_nt: TGTGCCAGCAGCCAAGATTCCGTGGCAGCCTACGAGCAGTACTTC
cdr3_aa: CASSQDSVAAYEQYF

v_call: TRBV2
clone_size: once
d_call: -
j_call: TRBJ1-5
cdr3_nt: TGTGCCAGCAGAGGGATGCAACTAGATCAGCCCCAGCATTTT
cdr3_aa: CASRGMQLDQPQHF

v_call: TRBV20-1
clone_size: -
d_call: -
j_call: TRBJ1-2
cdr3_nt: TGCAGTGCAGCAGGGTCGAGGGGCTACACCTTC
cdr3_aa: CSAAGSRGYTF

v_call: TRBV7-2
clone_size: -
d_call: -
j_call: TRBJ2-3
cdr3_nt: TGTGCCAGCAGCTCCAACACAGATACGCAGTATTTT
cdr3_aa: CASSSNTDTQYF

v_call: TRBV4-1
clone_size: -
d_call: TRBD1
j_call: TRBJ1-1
cdr3_nt: TGCGCCAGCAGACCCGCTGGGACAGGGAGAACTGAAGCTTTCTTT
cdr3_aa: CASRPAGTGRTEAFF

v_call: TRBV14
clone_size: -
d_call: -
j_call: TRBJ2-5
cdr3_nt: TGTGCCAGCAGCCAAAGTAGTGAGACCCAGTACTTC
cdr3_aa: CASSQSSETQYF

v_call: TRBV27
clone_size: -
d_call: TRBD1
j_call: TRBJ1-6
cdr3_nt: TGTGCCAGCAGCCCGGGACAGGGGGAATCACCCCTCCACTTT
cdr3_aa: CASSPGQGESPLHF

v_call: TRBV5-1
clone_size: -
d_call: -
j_call: TRBJ1-2
cdr3_nt: TGCGCCAGCAGCTTGTATTTCGGGCCCTTCGAGGGTCTAAGCTATGGCTACACCTTC
cdr3_aa: CASSLYFGPFEGLSYGYTF

v_call: TRBV10-1
clone_size: -
d_call: -
j_call: TRBJ2-7
cdr3_nt: TGCGCCAGCAGTGAGCCGGGGATCCGCGAGCAGTACTTC
cdr3_aa: CASSEPGIREQYF

v_call: TRBV7-9
clone_size: -
d_call: -
j_call: TRBJ2-5
cdr3_nt: TGTGCCAGCAGCTTAGGGGCAGGGGAACTGGAGACCCAGTACTTC
cdr3_aa: CASSLGAGELETQYF

v_call: TRBV27
clone_size: medium-sized
d_call: TRBD2
j_call: TRBJ2-7
cdr3_nt: TGTGCCAGCAGTTTATATAGCGGGAGGCATTACGAGCAGTACTTC
cdr3_aa: CASSLYSGRHYEQYF

v_call: TRBV7-3
clone_size: few
d_call: TRBD1
j_call: TRBJ2-7
cdr3_nt: TGTGCCAGCAGCTTGACAGGGGGAACCTACGAGCAGTACTTC
cdr3_aa: CASSLTGGTYEQYF

v_call: TRBV28
clone_size: few
d_call: -
j_call: TRBJ2-7
cdr3_nt: TGTGCCAGCAGTCCCGGTGGACTGGGTACCTACGAGCAGTACTTC
cdr3_aa: CASSPGGLGTYEQYF

v_call: TRBV9
clone_size: -
d_call: TRBD1
j_call: TRBJ1-5
cdr3_nt: TGTGCCAGCAGCCCAGGACAGGGGAATCAGCCCCAGCATTTT
cdr3_aa: CASSPGQGNQPQHF

v_call: TRBV6-5
clone_size: -
d_call: -
j_call: TRBJ2-3
cdr3_nt: TGTGCCAGCAGGGGGGACTCTAGCACAGATACGCAGTATTTT
cdr3_aa: CASRGDSSTDTQYF

v_call: TRBV6-4
clone_size: -
d_call: TRBD1
j_call: TRBJ2-2
cdr3_nt: TGTGCCAGCAGTGCGGACAGGCAGAACACCGGGGAGCTGTTTTTT
cdr3_aa: CASSADRQNTGELFF

v_call: TRBV5-1
clone_size: once
d_call: TRBD1
j_call: TRBJ1-1
cdr3_nt: TGCGCCAGCAGCTTGGATGGACAGGGGGCATTGGAAGCTTTCTTT
cdr3_aa: CASSLDGQGALEAFF

v_call: TRBV28
clone_size: -
d_call: -
j_call: TRBJ1-5
cdr3_nt: TGTGCCAGCAGTTTACTGACAGCGTATAGCAATCAGCCCCAGCATTTT
cdr3_aa: CASSLLTAYSNQPQHF

v_call: TRBV5-5
clone_size: -
d_call: -
j_call: TRBJ1-3
cdr3_nt: TGTGCCAGCAGCCTCCCCTCTGGAAACACCATATATTTT
cdr3_aa: CASSLPSGNTIYF